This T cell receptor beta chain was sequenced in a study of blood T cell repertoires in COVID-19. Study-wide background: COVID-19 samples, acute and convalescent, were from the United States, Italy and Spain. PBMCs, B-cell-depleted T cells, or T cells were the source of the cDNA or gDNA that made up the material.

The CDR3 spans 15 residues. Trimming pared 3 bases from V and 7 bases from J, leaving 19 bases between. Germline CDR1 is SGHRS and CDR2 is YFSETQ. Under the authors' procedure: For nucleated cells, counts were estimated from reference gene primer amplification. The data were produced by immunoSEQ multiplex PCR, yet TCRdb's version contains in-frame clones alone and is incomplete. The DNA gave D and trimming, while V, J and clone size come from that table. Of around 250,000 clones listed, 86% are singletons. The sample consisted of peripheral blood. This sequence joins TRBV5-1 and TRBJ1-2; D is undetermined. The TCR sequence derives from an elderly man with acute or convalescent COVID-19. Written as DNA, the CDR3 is TGCGCCAGCAGCTCGCCCGGTGAAGTGTCGTCTGGCTACACCTTC. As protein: CASSSPGEVSSGYTF.